The 20 T cell receptor beta chains in this list originate from one sample, sequenced in a study of spatial heterogeneity in lung cancer. This sample's time point: sample taken at primary tumor resection. In each case, whole RNA from tumor, nontumor lung or frozen PBMC was sequenced unsorted. One entry per CDR3 protein results from TCRdb running MiXCR on the 5' RACE reads. This sample has tens of thousands of distinct CDR3 sequences, with roughly 4.5% found just once. The starting material was PBMCs, obtained at surgery. All receptors come from a male donor with early-stage non-small cell lung cancer.

Many counts were recorded for this clonotype. The CDR3 sequence is CASFSGRAGDTQYF. The CDR3 bases are TGCGCCAGCTTCTCCGGGAGGGCCGGAGATACGCAGTATTTT. The chain combines TRBV5-1 with TRBJ2-3; TRBD2 matches at 8 bases. This CDR3 contains 14 residues. V lost 7 bases, J lost 5 bases, and 9 bases stayed unmatched. Germline-derived CDR1 and CDR2 are SGHRS and YFSETQ.

This clonotype was counted ten times or more. The chain uses TRBV20-1 and TRBJ1-5, with D uncertain. Germline CDR1 DFQATT, CDR2 SNEGSKA (reference sequence). The CDR3 contains 15 residues. Deletions cut 3 bases from V and 2 bases from J, with 14 bases between. This CDR3 reads CSASAGNPGNQPQHF. CDR3 bases: TGCAGTGCTAGTGCGGGGAACCCTGGCAATCAGCCCCAGCATTTT.

This clonotype was detected many times. This sequence joins TRBV11-1 and TRBJ2-5; TRBD1 agrees at 9 bases. The J segment lost 7 bases and the V segment lost 5 bases, leaving 8 bases of the junction unmatched. This CDR3 comprises 14 residues. CDR1 and CDR2 from the germline V gene are SGHAT and FQDESV (reference sequence). CDR3 residues: CASSAPGQGATQYF. CDR3 in DNA: TGTGCCAGCAGCGCCCCGGGACAGGGAGCGACCCAGTACTTC.

This clonotype was counted a few times. The chain has TRBV7-8 and TRBJ1-4; possible D gene TRBD1, 5 bases. CDR3 size: 15 residues. The germline V and J ends were trimmed by 4 bases and 5 bases, with 14 bases remaining between them. The germline gives CDR1 SGHVS, CDR2 FQNEAQ. The CDR3 loop reads CASSSVGAPNEKLFF. The CDR3 DNA is TGTGCCAGCAGCTCCGTTGGGGCCCCGAATGAAAAACTGTTTTTT.

At least ten counts were recorded for this clonotype. V usage is TRBV29-1 and J usage is TRBJ2-3; 10 positions agree with TRBD1. The V and J ends lost 6 bases and 6 bases, in that order; junction bases with no gene match: 6. CDR3 size: 13 residues. The V gene's germline CDR1 is SQVTM and CDR2 ANQGSEA. The CDR3 DNA is TGCAGCGTCGACAGGGGGCTAGGGGATACGCAGTATTTT. This gives the protein CSVDRGLGDTQYF.

Many counts were recorded for this clonotype. This sequence joins TRBV18 and TRBJ2-5; a possible D gene is TRBD2 (5 bases). Germline V gene lookup returns CDR1 KGHSH and CDR2 LQKENI. CDR3 length equals 14 residues. Trimming cost V 3 bases and J 4 bases, with 12 bases left between them. Written as DNA, the CDR3 is TGTGCCAGCTCACCGAGACGCGGAGGAGAGACCCAGTACTTC. Its protein is CASSPRRGGETQYF.

The chain employs TRBV5-1 and TRBJ2-1, with 11 bases aligning to TRBD2. V lost 4 bases and J lost 2; bases outside the gene matches: 5. The CDR3 spans 16 residues. Germline CDR1 is SGHRS and CDR2 is YFSETQ. The CDR3 nucleotides read TGCGCCAGCAGCCTAAGACTAGCGGGGACCTACAATGAGCAGTTCTTC. Translated, it gives CASSLRLAGTYNEQFF.

This clonotype was observed a few times. The chain joins TRBV6-2 or TRBV6-3 to TRBJ2-7, with D possibly matching TRBD2 (6 bases). The CDR3 loop spans 11 amino acids. CDR1 MNHEY and CDR2 SVGEGT come from the germline V gene. V was shortened by 2 bases and J by 9 bases, with 8 bases between the two germline ends. The CDR3 protein is CASSYVGGQYF. The CDR3 DNA follows: TGTGCCAGCAGTTACGTCGGGGGGCAGTACTTC.

The table lists this clonotype with a few counts. The chain is built from TRBV6-5 and TRBJ2-3; 8 positions agree with TRBD2. Germline V gene lookup returns CDR1 MNHEY and CDR2 SVGAGI. The CDR3 runs to 15 residues. Trimming removed 6 bases from V and 6 bases from J; junction bases left unmatched: 11. The CDR3 DNA reads TGTGCCAGCAGCCCAATGTTAGCGGGGCCTGATACGCAGTATTTT. It specifies CASSPMLAGPDTQYF.

The table lists this clonotype with many counts. The V gene is TRBV7-8, the J gene TRBJ1-6, with a weak D call TRBD1 (6 bases). This CDR3 is 14 amino acids long. V was shortened by 2 bases and J by 7 bases, with 9 bases between the two germline ends. Germline assignment: CDR1 SGHVS and CDR2 FQNEAQ. CDR3 nucleotides: TGTGCCAGCAGCTTAAGGCAGGGGAATTCACCCCTCCACTTT. Translating it yields CASSLRQGNSPLHF.

This clonotype was detected many times. The J gene is TRBJ2-5, the V gene TRBV7-9; D is ambiguous. The CDR3 extends over 13 amino acids. V lost 1 base and J 1 base, leaving 4 bases between the germline ends. The V gene's germline CDR1 is SEHNR and CDR2 FQNEAQ (reference sequence). The CDR3 spells CASSLDSQETQYF. CDR3 bases: TGTGCCAGCAGCTTAGACAGCCAAGAGACCCAGTACTTC. Filled out from reference TRBV7-9 and TRBJ2-5, the complete variable domain reads DTGVSQNPRHKITKRGQNVTFRCDPISEHNRLYWYRQTLGQGPEFLTYFQNEAQLEKSRLLSDRFSAERPKGSFSTLEIQRTEQGDSAMYLCASSLDSQETQYFGPGTRLLVL.

This clonotype was found many times. The CDR3 nucleotides are TGCAGCGTGGATGGTTTACAGGGTCTGGGCACAGATACGCAGTATTTT. Amino acid sequence: CSVDGLQGLGTDTQYF. The chain couples TRBV29-1 to TRBJ2-3, with a weak D call TRBD1 (6 bases). The V end lost 6 bases, the J end lost 1 base, and 20 bases lay between the germline ends. Germline lookup yields CDR1 SQVTM and CDR2 ANQGSEA. The CDR3 runs to 16 residues.

This clonotype occurred many times. The rearrangement uses TRBV28 and TRBJ1-1; a possible D gene is TRBD1 (6 bases). This CDR3 has 13 residues. V was shortened by 2 bases and J by 10 bases, with 14 bases between the two germline ends. Germline V gene lookup returns CDR1 MDHEN and CDR2 SYDVKM. In DNA, the CDR3 is TGTGCCAGCAGTTTAACCCAGGGGAGGGGAGCTTTCTTT. It translates to CASSLTQGRGAFF.

This chain joins TRBV5-1 and TRBJ2-1; 13 bases are a match to TRBD2. Trimming cost V 2 bases and J 2 bases; bases outside gene matches: 1. The CDR3 has 16 amino acids. The V gene's germline CDR1 is SGHRS and CDR2 YFSETQ. The CDR3 reads CASSFGLAGAYNEQFF. CDR3 bases: TGCGCCAGCAGCTTTGGACTAGCGGGAGCCTACAATGAGCAGTTCTTC.

This clonotype has at least ten counts. The V gene is TRBV29-1, the J gene TRBJ1-5; a possible D gene is TRBD1 (5 bases). Trimming removed 7 bases from V and 5 bases from J, with 18 bases in between. Germline V gene lookup returns CDR1 SQVTM and CDR2 ANQGSEA. The CDR3 consists of 14 residues. CDR3 DNA sequence: TGCAGCGCCCGAGTAAGGACACTCTATCAGCCCCAGCATTTT. Protein: CSARVRTLYQPQHF. Drawing the rest from reference TRBV29-1 and TRBJ1-5, the complete variable domain is SAVISQKPSRDICQRGTSLTIQCQVDSQVTMMFWYRQQPGQSLTLIATANQGSEATYESGFVIDKFPISRPNLTFSTLTVSNMSPEDSSIYLCSARVRTLYQPQHFGDGTRLSIL.

This clonotype was detected ten times or more. The chain combines TRBV7-3 with TRBJ2-2; D is uncertain. The CDR3 consists of 15 residues. In germline, CDR1 is SGHTA, CDR2 FQGTGA. Trimming shortened V by 2 bases and J by 1 base, and 8 bases separated the two germline ends. The CDR3 reads CASSLERVNTGELFF. In nucleotides, the CDR3 is TGTGCCAGCAGCTTAGAACGGGTGAACACCGGGGAGCTGTTTTTT.

This clonotype was seen many times. The J gene is TRBJ2-3, the V gene TRBV6-5; no reliable D call. This CDR3 is built from 13 residues. CDR1 is MNHEY, CDR2 SVGAGI, per germline. V was pared by 3 bases and J by 4 bases, with 8 bases between. As DNA, the CDR3 is TGTGCCAGCAGTTATATCAGCGCAGATACGCAGTATTTT. Translating gives CASSYISADTQYF.

This clonotype was seen many times. This chain uses TRBV7-3 with TRBJ2-3; D is unresolved. Trimming shortened V by 1 base and J by 6 bases, and 5 bases separated the two germline ends. Looked up from germline, CDR1 is SGHTA and CDR2 is FQGTGA. This CDR3 spans 12 amino acids. This chain's CDR3 is CASSLNSDTQYF. The CDR3 DNA is TGTGCCAGCAGCTTAAATTCCGATACGCAGTATTTT. Variable domain in full (rest from reference TRBV7-3 and TRBJ2-3): GAGVSQTPSNKVTEKGKYVELRCDPISGHTALYWYRQSLGQGPEFLIYFQGTGAADDSGLPNDRFFAVRPEGSVSTLKIQRTERGDSAVYLCASSLNSDTQYFGPGTRLTVL.

The chain employs TRBV20-1 and TRBJ2-7; TRBD1 or TRBD2 may be the D gene (5 bases each). CDR3 length: 12 residues. The germline V gene has CDR1 DFQATT and CDR2 SNEGSKA (reference sequence). Trimming pared 5 bases from V and 7 bases from J, leaving 15 bases between. CDR3 sequence (DNA): TGCAGTGCTCCGGGACGGAGCGGAGAGCAGTACTTC. It specifies CSAPGRSGEQYF.

This clonotype was counted many times. The chain uses TRBV20-1 and TRBJ2-1; 9 bases line up with TRBD2. Trimming removed 5 bases from V and 5 bases from J; junction bases left unmatched: 7. The CDR3 is 14 residues long. Per the germline V gene, CDR1 is DFQATT and CDR2 is SNEGSKA (reference sequence). The CDR3 loop is CSAARTSANNEQFF. The CDR3 DNA is TGCAGTGCTGCCCGGACTAGCGCCAACAATGAGCAGTTCTTC.